This T cell receptor (beta chain) was documented in a study of cytomegalovirus exposure and HLA in healthy donors. V shed 4 bases, J shed 2 bases, and the junction held 6 bases outside the gene matches. Looked up from germline, CDR1 is KGHSH and CDR2 is LQKENI. This CDR3 region has 16 residues. Study-wide findings and caveats: Cytomegalovirus status was reportedly diagnosed by the classifier with high specificity and sensitivity.

About this clone itself: Antigen: not known.

The assay was immunoSEQ multiplex PCR, and TCRdb's table has in-frame clones only and misses some. The sample shows 71,000 or so clones, approximately 94% of them seen only once. The sequenced sample was PBMCs. The sequence derives from a woman under 30 in good health and CMV-seropositive. The V and J genes are TRBV18 and TRBJ1-5; 9 bases fit TRBD1. In nucleotides, the CDR3 is TGTGCCAGCTCACTTACAGGGGGCGCCGGCAATCAGCCCCAGCATTTT. Its translation is CASSLTGGAGNQPQHF.